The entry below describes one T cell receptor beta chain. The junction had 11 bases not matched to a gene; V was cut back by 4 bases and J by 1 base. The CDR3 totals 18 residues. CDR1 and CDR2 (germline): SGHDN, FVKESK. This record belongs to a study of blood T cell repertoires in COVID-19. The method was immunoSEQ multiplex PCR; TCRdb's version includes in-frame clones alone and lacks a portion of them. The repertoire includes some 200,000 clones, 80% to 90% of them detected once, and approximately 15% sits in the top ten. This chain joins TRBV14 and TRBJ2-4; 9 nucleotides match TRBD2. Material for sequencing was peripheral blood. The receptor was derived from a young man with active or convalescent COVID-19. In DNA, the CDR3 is TGTGCCAGCAGCCTCCGGACTAGCGCGTCGTGGGCCAAAAACATTCAGTACTTC. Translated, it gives CASSLRTSASWAKNIQYF.